These 27 T cell receptor beta chains came from one sample sequenced in a study of neurological immune-mediated disorders. TCRdb processed the 5' RACE reads anew with MiXCR; each CDR3 protein has one entry. The data contain under 50,000 distinct CDR3 sequences, roughly 24% of them seen just once; the ten biggest clones take up roughly 25%. Sample: PBMCs. The receptors come from a woman aged 70-85 years in good health.

This clonotype was observed many times. This chain links TRBV5-1 with TRBJ2-3; D may be TRBD1 (5 bases). The CDR3 has 14 amino acids. Germline CDR1 reads SGHRS; CDR2 reads YFSETQ. V gave up 3 bases and J gave up 3 bases, with 11 bases separating them. The CDR3 DNA reads as TGCGCCAGCAGCTCTCCCGACAGTACAGATACGCAGTATTTT. It specifies CASSSPDSTDTQYF.

Ten or more counts support this clonotype. The gene calls are TRBV5-1 and TRBJ2-7; TRBD1 agrees at 8 bases. Germline CDR1 is SGHRS and CDR2 is YFSETQ. CDR3 length: 14 amino acids. Trimming took 0 bases from V and 5 from J; bases not matched to a gene: 4. CDR3 sequence: CASSLGLTGDEQYF. CDR3 nucleotides: TGCGCCAGCAGCTTGGGCCTGACAGGGGACGAGCAGTACTTC.

This clonotype was seen many times. This chain connects TRBV20-1 to TRBJ2-3, with D hard to call. Trimming removed 6 bases at V and 6 bases at J, with 19 bases between. This CDR3 is built from 14 residues. Germline values: CDR1 DFQATT, CDR2 SNEGSKA (reference sequence). CDR3: CSAPTGLPWDTQYF. CDR3 nucleotide sequence: TGCAGTGCCCCAACCGGGCTACCCTGGGATACGCAGTATTTT.

At least ten counts were recorded for this clonotype. The rearrangement joins TRBV12-3 or TRBV12-4 to TRBJ1-1; the match to TRBD1 covers 7 bases. V shed 6 bases, J shed 3 bases, and the junction held 7 bases outside the gene matches. The CDR3 is 14 residues long. The CDR3 DNA sequence: TGTGCCAGCAGCCCGACAGGGTTCGACACTGAAGCTTTCTTT. Its translation is CASSPTGFDTEAFF.

This clonotype was recorded many times. This rearrangement joins TRBV5-1 to TRBJ2-5, with 9 bases lining up with TRBD1. Germline lookup yields CDR1 SGHRS and CDR2 YFSETQ. J lost 5 bases, V lost 4 bases, and 12 bases had no gene match. The CDR3 has 16 amino acids. CDR3 sequence reads: CASSPVMGQGSETQYF. The CDR3 nucleotides are TGCGCCAGCAGCCCGGTCATGGGACAGGGTTCTGAGACCCAGTACTTC.

This clonotype was detected a few times. The chain is built from TRBV7-2 and TRBJ2-1; 9 nucleotides align to TRBD2. This CDR3 is built from 17 residues. Trimming cost V 5 bases and J 7 bases; bases outside gene matches: 15. The V gene's germline CDR1 is SGHTA and CDR2 FQGNSA. The CDR3 coding sequence is TGTGCCAGCAGCATCCCTGTGCGGGAGGGCCCGGGAAATGAGCAGTTCTTC. Translated, it gives CASSIPVREGPGNEQFF. The full variable domain, completed using reference TRBV7-2 and TRBJ2-1, is GAGVSQSPSNKVTEKGKDVELRCDPISGHTALYWYRQSLGQGLEFLIYFQGNSAPDKSGLPSDRFSAERTGGSVSTLTIQRTQQEDSAVYLCASSIPVREGPGNEQFFGPGTRLTVL.

This clonotype was seen at least ten times. CDR3 DNA: TGTGCCAGCACCCTGGCCCCCGCCAGCGAGCAGTACTTC. Its protein product is CASTLAPASEQYF. The V and J genes are TRBV7-9 and TRBJ2-7; D call uncertain. Trimming cost V 7 bases and J 6 bases, with 16 bases left between them. The CDR3 totals 13 residues. The germline CDR1 and CDR2 sequences are SEHNR and FQNEAQ (reference sequence).

This clonotype was detected many times. The chain uses TRBV14 and TRBJ1-6, with D hard to call. V dropped 7 bases and J dropped 3 bases, with 7 bases sitting between them. Germline V gene lookup returns CDR1 SGHDN and CDR2 FVKESK. The CDR3 consists of 13 residues. CDR3 sequence reads: CASNRDYNSPLHF. The CDR3 DNA reads as TGTGCCAGCAACCGGGACTATAATTCACCCCTCCACTTT.

This clonotype was seen many times. The rearrangement links TRBV10-3 to TRBJ2-7; D is undetermined. The length of the CDR3 is 13 residues. Trimming left V 4 bases short and J 0 bases short, with 7 bases between. CDR1 and CDR2 (germline): ENHRY, SYGVKD. CDR3 sequence reads: CAISATPSYEQYF. DNA of the CDR3: TGTGCCATCAGTGCGACTCCCTCCTACGAGCAGTACTTC.

This clonotype has a count of ten or more. V and J are TRBV7-2 and TRBJ2-1; D not resolved. This CDR3 contains 13 residues. Trimming cost V 0 bases and J 5 bases, with 5 bases left between them. Germline-derived CDR1 and CDR2 are SGHTA and FQGNSA. The CDR3 coding sequence is TGTGCCAGCAGCTTAGCCTATCACAATGAGCAGTTCTTC. It specifies CASSLAYHNEQFF.

The gene calls are TRBV29-1 and TRBJ2-6, with a tentative D call TRBD2 (5 bases). This CDR3 region has 16 residues. Germline V gene data show CDR1 as SQVTM and CDR2 as ANQGSEA. CDR3 nucleotide sequence: TGCGTTGAAGAAGGCCCGGGAAGCTCTGGGGCCAACGTCCTGACTTTC. Residues: CVEEGPGSSGANVLTF. Looking up the rest from reference TRBV29-1 and TRBJ2-6 gives the full variable domain: SAVISQKPSRDICQRGTSLTIQCQVDSQVTMMFWYRQQPGQSLTLIATANQGSEATYESGFVIDKFPISRPNLTFSTLTVSNMSPEDSSIYLCVEEGPGSSGANVLTFGAGSRLTVL.

This clonotype was counted only a few times. The chain uses TRBV4-3 and TRBJ1-3, with D tentatively TRBD1 (6 bases). CDR1 is LGHNA and CDR2 is YSLEER in the germline V gene. CDR3 length equals 19 residues. V was clipped by 2 bases and J by 2 bases, with 22 bases between them. Written as DNA, the CDR3 is TGCGCCAGCAGCCAAAACCCGCTGAGCCCCGCAGGGGCTGGAAACACCATATATTTT. Its translation is CASSQNPLSPAGAGNTIYF.

This rearrangement joins TRBV5-1 to TRBJ1-1; D perhaps matches TRBD1 (5 bases). Germline CDR1 SGHRS, CDR2 YFSETQ. The CDR3 length is 14 residues. V was shortened by 4 bases and J by 1 base, with 11 bases between the two germline ends. CDR3 residues: CASSPPGTNTEAFF. The CDR3 coding sequence is TGCGCCAGCAGCCCTCCTGGGACGAACACTGAAGCTTTCTTT.

This clonotype was seen ten or more times. This chain uses TRBV5-1 with TRBJ2-3; a weak D match, TRBD1 (6 bases). Germline V lookup: CDR1 SGHRS, CDR2 YFSETQ. This CDR3 is 15 amino acids long. Trimming took 2 bases from V and 3 from J, leaving 13 bases between them. CDR3 coding DNA: TGCGCCAGCAGCTTTGGGGGCCTTGGAACAGATACGCAGTATTTT. Its protein product is CASSFGGLGTDTQYF.

The chain uses TRBV5-1 and TRBJ2-5, with D perhaps matching TRBD2 (5 bases). From germline, CDR1 is SGHRS and CDR2 YFSETQ. The CDR3 covers 14 residues. V lost 0 bases to trimming and J lost 3 bases, with 9 bases between them. CDR3 in amino acids: CASSLGPGEETQYF. Here the CDR3 DNA reads TGCGCCAGCAGCTTGGGGCCCGGGGAAGAGACCCAGTACTTC.

This clonotype showed up many times. The V call is TRBV14, the J call TRBJ2-7; TRBD2 matches at 8 bases. CDR1 is SGHDN, CDR2 FVKESK, per germline. The CDR3 is made up of 17 amino acids. With 1 base clipped from V and 2 bases from J, the junction kept 10 bases outside the gene matches. This chain's CDR3 is CASSQGILAGGTYEQYF. The CDR3 DNA follows: TGTGCCAGCAGCCAAGGTATCCTCGCGGGAGGTACCTACGAGCAGTACTTC.

This clonotype has a count of ten or more. The V gene is TRBV5-5, the J gene TRBJ1-6, with D uncertain. Trimming left V 2 bases short and J 12 bases short, with 9 bases between. Germline loops: CDR1 SGHKS, CDR2 YYEKEE (reference sequence). The CDR3 has 12 amino acids. In nucleotides, the CDR3 is TGTGCCAGCAGCTTCCCCGGCCAACCCCTCCACTTT. Its protein product is CASSFPGQPLHF.

This rearrangement joins TRBV5-1 to TRBJ2-7, with TRBD1 identical over 10 bases. J was trimmed by 5 bases and V by 4 bases; bases with no gene match: 6. CDR3 length equals 14 residues. Germline V CDR1 and CDR2: SGHRS, YFSETQ. The DNA for the CDR3 is TGCGCCAGCAGCCTCCGGGACAGGGGCCACGAGCAGTACTTC. It specifies CASSLRDRGHEQYF. The full variable domain, its missing parts supplied by reference TRBV5-1 and TRBJ2-7, is KAGVTQTPRYLIKTRGQQVTLSCSPISGHRSVSWYQQTPGQGLQFLFEYFSETQRNKGNFPGRFSGRQFSNSRSEMNVSTLELGDSALYLCASSLRDRGHEQYFGPGTRLTVT.

This chain connects TRBV20-1 to TRBJ2-7; D is unresolved. Germline-derived CDR1 and CDR2 are DFQATT and SNEGSKA (reference sequence). CDR3 length equals 11 residues. The germline V and J ends were trimmed by 4 bases and 5 bases, with 9 bases remaining between them. The CDR3, as DNA: TGCAGTGCTATAGGGATGGACGAGCAGTACTTC. Translating gives CSAIGMDEQYF.

The rearrangement joins TRBV2 to TRBJ1-5; D ambiguous. Trimming pared 8 bases from V and 7 bases from J, leaving 21 bases between. Germline CDR1 reads SNHLY; CDR2 reads FYNNEI. CDR3 length equals 15 residues. The CDR3 loop reads CASQEEATRWQPQHF. CDR3 coding DNA: TGTGCCAGCCAAGAGGAGGCAACTAGGTGGCAGCCCCAGCATTTT.

This clonotype appeared many times. J is TRBJ2-7 and V is TRBV28; unclear D gene. V was pared by 1 base and J by 2 bases, with 9 bases between. The CDR3 covers 14 residues. Germline assignment: CDR1 MDHEN and CDR2 SYDVKM. The CDR3 is CASSLFGSTYEQYF. The DNA for the CDR3 is TGTGCCAGCAGTTTATTTGGGTCTACCTACGAGCAGTACTTC. The variable domain in full, with the rest retrieved from reference TRBV28 and TRBJ2-7, is DVKVTQSSRYLVKRTGEKVFLECVQDMDHENMFWYRQDPGLGLRLIYFSYDVKMKEKGDIPEGYSVSREKKERFSLILESASTNQTSMYLCASSLFGSTYEQYFGPGTRLTVT.

This clonotype occurred many times. This sequence joins TRBV29-1 and TRBJ2-5; D remains unclear. Germline V gene data show CDR1 as SQVTM and CDR2 as ANQGSEA. V lost 7 bases and J lost 2, with 14 bases in between. The CDR3 has 13 residues. Here the CDR3 reads CSGTKTAQETQYF. DNA for the CDR3: TGCAGCGGAACGAAAACAGCTCAAGAGACCCAGTACTTC.

The genes are TRBV24-1 and TRBJ2-1, with 10 bases identical to TRBD2. The V gene end was trimmed by 3 bases and the J gene end by 5 bases; junction bases not matched to a gene: 6. Looked up from germline, CDR1 is KGHDR and CDR2 is SFDVKD. This CDR3 contains 16 residues. CDR3 nucleotide sequence: TGTGCCACCAGTGATCCTAGCGGGAGAAAACACAATGAGCAGTTCTTC. It encodes CATSDPSGRKHNEQFF.

This clonotype was detected many times. This chain uses TRBV12-3 or TRBV12-4 with TRBJ1-4; no definite D call. The V end lost 5 bases, the J end lost 4 bases, and 8 bases lay between the germline ends. The CDR3 covers 13 residues. CDR3 region: CASSDDGNEKLFF. CDR3 sequence (DNA): TGTGCCAGCAGTGACGACGGTAATGAAAAACTGTTTTTT.

This clonotype was detected many times. The chain has TRBV5-1 and TRBJ2-1, with TRBD2 identical over 8 bases. With V trimmed by 4 bases and J by 12 bases, 15 bases remained unmatched. CDR1 and CDR2 (germline): SGHRS, YFSETQ. CDR3 length: 15 amino acids. The CDR3 reads CASSLLAGRSQVQFF. DNA of the CDR3: TGCGCCAGCAGCCTATTAGCGGGAAGGAGCCAGGTGCAGTTCTTC.

The chain uses TRBV10-3 and TRBJ1-5; a weak D match, TRBD1 (5 bases). This CDR3 has 12 amino acids. Deletions cut 10 bases from V and 5 bases from J, with 12 bases between. The germline V gene has CDR1 ENHRY and CDR2 SYGVKD. This CDR3 is CATTTVHQPQHF. DNA for the CDR3: TGTGCCACAACGACAGTGCATCAGCCCCAGCATTTT.

In this sample, this clonotype turned up a few times. A read error is possible here, since a much larger clone lies one base away. The V and J genes are TRBV12-3 or TRBV12-4 and TRBJ2-1, with D possibly matching TRBD2 (5 bases). The length of the CDR3 is 14 residues. CDR3 coding DNA: TGTGTCAGCAGAACCAACCCCCCCGGGGATGAGCAGTTCTTC. Amino acid sequence: CVSRTNPPGDEQFF.